One and the same sample provided the 27 T cell receptor beta chains below, sequenced in a study of OX40 agonist ivuxolimab in advanced cancers. Measured with immunoSEQ multiplex PCR; TCRdb has only the in-frame clones, and not every one. This sample has 65,000 to 85,000 clones, with just under 95% found just once. Sequenced material: CD4+ or CD8+ T cells sorted from blood, taken in a trial of the OX40 agonist ivuxolimab. Source of these receptors: an adult with an advanced solid tumor such as melanoma, head and neck, liver or kidney cancer.

The chain carries TRBV6-4 and TRBJ1-5, with 12 nucleotides matching TRBD1. The germline gives CDR1 MRHNA, CDR2 SNTAGT. The CDR3 runs 15 residues. Trimming took 10 bases from V and 4 from J; bases not matched to a gene: 8. CDR3 coding DNA: TGTGCCACCGAGGGGGGACAGGGGGCGAATCAGCCCCAGCATTTT. This sequence encodes CATEGGQGANQPQHF.

This chain connects TRBV2 to TRBJ1-2; D might be TRBD1 (5 bases). Trimming cost V 5 bases and J 0 bases, with 10 bases left between them. Germline V gives CDR1 SNHLY, CDR2 FYNNEI. CDR3 length: 14 amino acids. CDR3 sequence (DNA): TGTGCCAGCAGTTTGGGACTGACTAACTATGGCTACACCTTC. The encoded protein is CASSLGLTNYGYTF.

The chain uses TRBV4-1 and TRBJ1-2, with 8 positions matching TRBD1. The CDR3 contains 15 residues. V dropped 0 bases and J dropped 8; count of bases not matched to a gene: 8. CDR1 is MGHRA, CDR2 YSYEKL, per germline. CDR3 bases: TGCGCCAGCAGCCAAGATGGACGGACAGGGCTCGGCTACACCTTC. Translating gives CASSQDGRTGLGYTF.

V and J are TRBV15 and TRBJ1-2; 7 bases are shared with TRBD1. From germline, CDR1 is LNHNV and CDR2 YYDKDF (reference sequence). The CDR3 has 15 amino acids. J lost 8 bases, V lost 3 bases, and 12 bases had no gene match. For the CDR3, the DNA is TGTGCCACCAGCAGCGGGGACAGATCTGCGTTGGGCTACACCTTC. It is translated as CATSSGDRSALGYTF.

V and J are TRBV6-6 and TRBJ1-4; D gene unclear. This CDR3 has 15 amino acids. CDR1 is MNHNY and CDR2 is SVGAGI in the germline V gene (reference sequence). Deletions cut 0 bases from V and 7 bases from J, with 12 bases between. CDR3 sequence (DNA): TGTGCCAGCAGTTACTCTGGGGATAGGAGTGAAAAACTGTTTTTT. It translates to CASSYSGDRSEKLFF.

The chain joins TRBV6-6 to TRBJ2-6, with TRBD2 as a possible D gene (7 bases). CDR3 length equals 15 residues. CDR1 is MNHNY, CDR2 SVGAGI, per germline (reference sequence). Trimming shortened V by 7 bases and J by 2 bases, and 12 bases separated the two germline ends. Written as DNA, the CDR3 is TGTGCCAGCAACGACGGGGGGCCTGGGGCCAACGTCCTGACTTTC. Amino acid sequence: CASNDGGPGANVLTF.

The V and J genes are TRBV29-1 and TRBJ1-1, with 7 nucleotides matching TRBD1. The CDR3 is 14 residues long. J lost 3 bases, V lost 8 bases, and 12 bases had no gene match. Germline lookup yields CDR1 SQVTM and CDR2 ANQGSEA. The CDR3 sequence: CSISPGTDYTEAFF. In DNA form, the CDR3 reads TGCAGCATTTCCCCCGGGACAGATTACACTGAAGCTTTCTTT.

This chain uses TRBV7-9 with TRBJ2-7, with no clear D. The CDR3 has 14 residues. Trimming took off 0 bases at V and 0 bases at J, with 6 bases between the two ends. Germline CDR1 is SEHNR and CDR2 is FQNEAQ (reference sequence). The CDR3 region is CASSLAGFSYEQYF. DNA of the CDR3: TGTGCCAGCAGCTTAGCGGGTTTCTCCTACGAGCAGTACTTC.

This clone came up a few times. The chain combines TRBV6-5 with TRBJ1-1, with D tentatively TRBD1 (6 bases). V dropped 9 bases and J dropped 1 base, with 12 bases sitting between them. The CDR3 extends over 13 amino acids. CDR1 and CDR2 (germline): MNHEY, SVGAGI. CDR3 region: CASLDSSNTEAFF. The CDR3 bases are TGTGCCAGTTTGGACAGCTCGAACACTGAAGCTTTCTTT.

This clone came up once. An end of the junction differs from the germline gene, which may be a read error. The CDR3 nucleotides are TGTGCTAGCAGCTTAGGGACTAGCGGTCGACAAGAGACCCAGTACTTC. Its translation: CASSLGTSGRQETQYF. The rearrangement links TRBV7-7 to TRBJ2-5; 11 positions agree with TRBD2. This CDR3 has 16 residues. Germline V gene data show CDR1 as SSHAT and CDR2 as FNYEAQ (reference sequence).

This clone has only one observation. The chain uses TRBV10-3 and TRBJ2-7; TRBD2 matches 10 bases. The CDR3 extends over 16 amino acids. V was pared by 2 bases and J by 0 bases, with 4 bases of the junction left unmatched. Looked up from germline, CDR1 is ENHRY and CDR2 is SYGVKD. For the CDR3, the DNA is TGTGCCATCAGTGAGATTCCTAGCGGGAGCTCCTACGAGCAGTACTTC. Amino acid sequence: CAISEIPSGSSYEQYF.

The V gene is TRBV5-5, the J gene TRBJ1-6; D is unclear. Trimming cost V 0 bases and J 10 bases, with 11 bases left between them. Germline V lookup: CDR1 SGHKS, CDR2 YYEKEE (reference sequence). The CDR3 is 14 residues long. The CDR3 nucleotides read TGTGCCAGCAGCTTGGAACATAAAGACTCACCCCTCCACTTT. This encodes CASSLEHKDSPLHF.

This chain connects TRBV5-4 to TRBJ2-7; D perhaps matches TRBD1 (5 bases). CDR1 is SGHNT and CDR2 is YYREEE in the germline V gene (reference sequence). Trimming left V 2 bases short and J 3 bases short, with 12 bases between. This CDR3 is 14 amino acids long. The CDR3 nucleotides read TGTGCCAGCAGCTTCCACGGGCAGGGCTACGAGCAGTACTTC. Its translation is CASSFHGQGYEQYF.

The chain couples TRBV18 to TRBJ2-2, with D perhaps matching TRBD1 (5 bases). V was shortened by 0 bases and J by 7 bases, with 12 bases between the two germline ends. Germline loops: CDR1 KGHSH, CDR2 LQKENI. The CDR3 consists of 15 residues. The CDR3 DNA is TGTGCCAGCTCACCACCCGACAGTAGGAGCGGGGAGCTGTTTTTT. This sequence encodes CASSPPDSRSGELFF. The variable domain in full, with the rest retrieved from reference TRBV18 and TRBJ2-2, is NAGVMQNPRHLVRRRGQEARLRCSPMKGHSHVYWYRQLPEEGLKFMVYLQKENIIDESGMPKERFSAEFPKEGPSILRIQQVVRGDSAAYFCASSPPDSRSGELFFGEGSRLTVL.

As DNA, the CDR3 is TGTGCCAGCTCACCACGGGGACTAGCGGGAGGCAATGAGCAGTTCTTC. Amino acid sequence: CASSPRGLAGGNEQFF. The J gene is TRBJ2-1, the V gene TRBV18, with 15 positions matching TRBD2. Trimming cost V 1 base and J 6 bases; bases outside gene matches: 1. Germline CDR1 reads KGHSH; CDR2 reads LQKENI. The CDR3 covers 16 residues.

This chain uses TRBV28 with TRBJ1-2, with D perhaps matching TRBD1 (6 bases). Trimming pared 6 bases from V and 4 bases from J, leaving 21 bases between. Germline values: CDR1 MDHEN, CDR2 SYDVKM. CDR3 length: 16 amino acids. DNA for the CDR3: TGTGCCAGCAGGACGTTTGGGGGCAAGGGGGTCTATGGCTACACCTTC. Its translation is CASRTFGGKGVYGYTF.

The rearrangement links TRBV27 to TRBJ1-2, with 8 bases identical to TRBD1. From germline, CDR1 is MNHEY and CDR2 SMNVEV (reference sequence). CDR3 length: 14 amino acids. J lost 8 bases, V lost 7 bases, and 12 bases had no gene match. The CDR3 DNA is TGTGCCAGCACTAGAACGGACAGGGCGTCAGGCTACACCTTC. Protein: CASTRTDRASGYTF.

This clone came up a few times. This chain links TRBV11-2 with TRBJ2-7; 12 bases align to TRBD2. Per the germline V gene, CDR1 is SGHAT and CDR2 is FQNNGV. The CDR3 is 16 amino acids. Trimming removed 1 base from V and 3 bases from J; junction bases left unmatched: 4. The CDR3: CASSLAPGLAGYEQYF. The CDR3 DNA is TGTGCCAGCAGCTTAGCCCCGGGACTAGCGGGCTACGAGCAGTACTTC.

This clone was recorded only once. The J gene is TRBJ1-1, the V gene TRBV6-1; 7 bases are shared with TRBD1. Per germline, CDR1 MNHNS and CDR2 SASEGT. CDR3 length: 17 residues. The V segment lost 3 bases and the J segment 1 base; nucleotides outside the gene matches: 11. CDR3 sequence (DNA): TGTGCCAGCAGTGACCTTAGGGACAGCCAACGGAACACTGAAGCTTTCTTT. Amino acid sequence: CASSDLRDSQRNTEAFF.

This chain links TRBV10-1 with TRBJ2-7; 9 bases map to TRBD1. The ends lost 2 bases at V and 2 bases at J; junction bases unmatched: 4. In germline, CDR1 is WNHNN, CDR2 SYGVQD (reference sequence). CDR3 length: 15 residues. CDR3 protein: CASSEGTGPPYEQYF. Here the CDR3 DNA reads TGCGCCAGCAGTGAGGGGACAGGGCCCCCCTACGAGCAGTACTTC.

The chain uses TRBV6-1 and TRBJ2-7; a weak D match, TRBD2 (6 bases). This CDR3 contains 13 residues. Germline V gene sequence: CDR1 MNHNS, CDR2 SASEGT. Trimming took 8 bases from V and 6 from J, leaving 17 bases between them. CDR3 sequence: CASGRLDPLEQYF. CDR3 sequence (DNA): TGTGCCAGCGGCAGACTAGACCCACTCGAGCAGTACTTC.

In regard to this clone: The limits of the CDR3 on the DNA are not certain, so only TCRdb's listed CDR3 is given. The CDR3 reads CASSIGVGSGSEFF. This chain uses TRBV19 with TRBJ2-1; the table's D gene call, TRBD2, was not cross checked with the DNA. The CDR3 sequence runs 14 residues, both termini included. Germline loops: CDR1 LNHDA, CDR2 SQIVND (reference sequence).

The chain has TRBV6-5 and TRBJ2-5, with 12 bases identical to TRBD2. The CDR3 totals 16 residues. CDR1 and CDR2 from the germline V gene are MNHEY and SVGAGI. The junction had 4 bases not matched to a gene; V was cut back by 4 bases and J by 1 base. The CDR3 nucleotides are TGTGCCAGCAGTTTCGGACTAGCGGGGACCCAAGAGACCCAGTACTTC. Protein: CASSFGLAGTQETQYF.

The V and J genes are TRBV6-1 and TRBJ2-3; 10 bases fit TRBD1. Germline CDR1 reads MNHNS; CDR2 reads SASEGT. J gave up 5 bases and V 10 bases, and 12 bases lay outside the gene matches. The CDR3 length is 15 residues. The DNA of the CDR3 is TGTGCCACCACCTCGACAGGGGGCGGAGGAGATACGCAGTATTTT. This encodes CATTSTGGGGDTQYF.

The chain combines TRBV27 with TRBJ1-5, with TRBD1 as a possible D gene (6 bases). The V and J ends lost 2 bases and 5 bases respectively, with 16 bases between them. Germline V gene data show CDR1 as MNHEY and CDR2 as SMNVEV (reference sequence). The CDR3 contains 16 residues. The CDR3 protein is CASSLMAQGGYQPQHF. The CDR3 nucleotides read TGTGCCAGCAGTTTAATGGCACAGGGTGGCTATCAGCCCCAGCATTTT.

V and J are TRBV9 and TRBJ2-3; 7 bases are shared with TRBD2. V was pared by 2 bases and J by 2 bases, with 5 bases of the junction left unmatched. This CDR3 is 15 amino acids long. In germline, CDR1 is SGDLS, CDR2 YYNGEE. The CDR3 region is CASSVRAGSTDTQYF. The CDR3 region has the DNA TGTGCCAGCAGCGTTCGAGCGGGGTCCACAGATACGCAGTATTTT.

The rearrangement joins TRBV6-4 to TRBJ1-1, with 7 bases lining up with TRBD1. The J segment lost 8 bases and the V segment lost 0 bases, leaving 9 bases of the junction unmatched. CDR1 is MRHNA and CDR2 is SNTAGT in the germline V gene. CDR3 length equals 15 residues. The CDR3 DNA follows: TGTGCCAGCAGTGACTCGAGGACAGGTTACTACGAAGCTTTCTTT. Its protein is CASSDSRTGYYEAFF.